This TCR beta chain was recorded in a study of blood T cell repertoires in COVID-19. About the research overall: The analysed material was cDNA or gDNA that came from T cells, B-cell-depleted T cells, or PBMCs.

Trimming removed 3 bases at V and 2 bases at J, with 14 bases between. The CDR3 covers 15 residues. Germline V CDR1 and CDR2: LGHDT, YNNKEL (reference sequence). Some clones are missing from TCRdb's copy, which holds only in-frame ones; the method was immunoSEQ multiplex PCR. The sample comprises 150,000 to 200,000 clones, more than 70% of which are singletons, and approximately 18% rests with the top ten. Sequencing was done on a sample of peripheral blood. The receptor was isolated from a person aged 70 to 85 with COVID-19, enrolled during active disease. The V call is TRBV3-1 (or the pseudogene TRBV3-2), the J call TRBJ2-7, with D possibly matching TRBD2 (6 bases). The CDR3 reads CASSQGIAAAYEQYF. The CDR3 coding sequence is TGTGCCAGCAGCCAGGGAATAGCGGCAGCCTACGAGCAGTACTTC.